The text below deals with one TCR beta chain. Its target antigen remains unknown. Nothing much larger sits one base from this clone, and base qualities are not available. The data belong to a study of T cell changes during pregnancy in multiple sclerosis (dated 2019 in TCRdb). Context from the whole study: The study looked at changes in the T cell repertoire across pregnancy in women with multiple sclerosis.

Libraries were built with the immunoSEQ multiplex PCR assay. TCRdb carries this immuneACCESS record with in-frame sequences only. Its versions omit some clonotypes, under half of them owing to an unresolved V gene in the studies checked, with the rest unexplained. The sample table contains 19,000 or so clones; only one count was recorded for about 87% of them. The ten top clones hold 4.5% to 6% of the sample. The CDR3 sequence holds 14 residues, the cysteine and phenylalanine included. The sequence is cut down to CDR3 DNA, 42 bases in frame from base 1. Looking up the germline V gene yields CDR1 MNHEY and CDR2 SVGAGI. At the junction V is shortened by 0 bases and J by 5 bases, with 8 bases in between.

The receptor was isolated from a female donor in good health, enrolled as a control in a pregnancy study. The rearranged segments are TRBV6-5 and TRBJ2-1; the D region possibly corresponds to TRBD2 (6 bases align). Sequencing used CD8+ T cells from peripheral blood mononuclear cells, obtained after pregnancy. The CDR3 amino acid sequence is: CASSYSVADNEQFF. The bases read TGTGCCAGCAGTTACTCGGTAGCGGACAATGAGCAGTTCTTC.